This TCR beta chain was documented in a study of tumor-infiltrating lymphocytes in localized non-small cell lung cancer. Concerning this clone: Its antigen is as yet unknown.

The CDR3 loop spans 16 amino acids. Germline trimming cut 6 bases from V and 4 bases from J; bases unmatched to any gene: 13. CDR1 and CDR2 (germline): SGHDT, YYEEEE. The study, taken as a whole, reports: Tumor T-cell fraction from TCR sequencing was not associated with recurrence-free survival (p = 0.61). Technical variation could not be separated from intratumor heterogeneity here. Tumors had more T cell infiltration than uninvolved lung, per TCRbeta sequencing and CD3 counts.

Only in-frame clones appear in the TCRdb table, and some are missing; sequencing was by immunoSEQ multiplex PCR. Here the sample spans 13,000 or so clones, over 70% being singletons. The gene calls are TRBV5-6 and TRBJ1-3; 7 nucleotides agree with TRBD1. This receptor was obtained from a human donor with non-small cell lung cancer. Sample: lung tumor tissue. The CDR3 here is CASISTDRENGNTIYF. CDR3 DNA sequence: TGTGCCAGCATCTCAACCGACAGGGAGAACGGAAACACCATATATTTT.